A selection of T cell receptor beta chains follows, all from one sample in a study of blood T cell repertoires in COVID-19. Libraries were prepared by immunoSEQ multiplex PCR; TCRdb keeps only in-frame clonotypes and omits some of them. The table lists some 110,000 clones, approximately 86% of them singletons. Sequenced material: peripheral blood. All receptors derive from a man aged 40-55 years with acute or convalescent COVID-19. The CDR3 runs from the conserved cysteine through the conserved F or W. Each record gives: J gene, clone size, D gene, V gene, CDR3 protein, CDR3 DNA. A D gene is named only where the DNA matches it firmly. Only part of the rows carry a size: once, few, many, or a class if the clone is expanded.

>TRBJ2-1|.|.|TRBV11-3
CASSRTTGVEQFF
TGTGCCAGCAGTAGGACCACGGGGGTGGAGCAGTTCTTC
>TRBJ1-2|.|.|TRBV30
CAWSVRNRVGGYTF
TGTGCCTGGAGTGTACGTAACAGGGTGGGCGGCTACACCTTC
>TRBJ1-5|once|.|TRBV6-5
CASSPQISGNQPQHF
TGTGCCAGCAGTCCTCAAATCTCAGGAAATCAGCCCCAGCATTTT
>TRBJ2-5|.|TRBD1|TRBV29-1
CSAMTGGLETQYF
TGCAGCGCAATGACAGGGGGCCTTGAGACCCAGTACTTC
>TRBJ1-5|.|TRBD1|TRBV7-2
CASSSRGHGNQPQHF
TGTGCCAGCAGTTCTAGGGGGCATGGAAATCAGCCCCAGCATTTT
>TRBJ2-6|few|TRBD1|TRBV11-3
CASSLGTGGSGANVLTF
TGTGCCAGCAGCTTGGGGACAGGGGGTTCCGGGGCCAACGTCCTGACTTTC
>TRBJ1-2|.|.|TRBV7-2
CASSLPGQVYGYTF
TGTGCCAGCAGCTTACCGGGACAAGTATATGGCTACACCTTC
>TRBJ2-2|once|.|TRBV5-1
CASSLGNFGELFF
TGCGCCAGCAGCTTGGGTAATTTCGGGGAGCTGTTTTTT
>TRBJ1-6|.|TRBD1|TRBV30
CAWRAVVGGNGSPLHF
TGTGCCTGGAGGGCCGTCGTAGGGGGCAACGGTTCACCCCTCCACTTT
>TRBJ2-5|.|.|TRBV20-1
CSARTQETQYF
TGCAGTGCTCGCACACAAGAGACCCAGTACTTC
>TRBJ1-1|.|TRBD1|TRBV29-1
CSGETGGETEAFF
TGCAGCGGTGAGACAGGGGGCGAAACTGAAGCTTTCTTT
>TRBJ1-5|.|.|TRBV3-1/TRBV3-2
CASSQGLGTNQPQHF
TGTGCCAGCAGCCAAGGCCTAGGGACTAATCAGCCCCAGCATTTT
>TRBJ2-7|.|.|TRBV5-1
CASSPGTDRYEQYF
TGCGCCAGCAGCCCGGGAACGGACAGATACGAGCAGTACTTC
>TRBJ1-4|.|TRBD1|TRBV7-8
CASSYIQGHLISSTNEKLFF
TGTGCCAGCAGCTACATACAGGGGCATCTAATCTCATCAACTAATGAAAAACTGTTTTTT
>TRBJ2-7|.|TRBD2|TRBV9
CASSPVAGGGEQYF
TGTGCCAGCAGCCCGGTGGCGGGAGGGGGCGAGCAGTACTTC
>TRBJ2-6|.|TRBD1|TRBV9
CASSVDGTGGAGANVLTF
TGTGCCAGCAGCGTAGATGGGACAGGGGGCGCTGGGGCCAACGTCCTGACTTTC
>TRBJ1-2|.|TRBD1|TRBV6-6
CASSSTGDYGYTF
TGTGCCAGCAGCTCAACAGGGGACTATGGCTACACCTTC
>TRBJ1-1|.|.|TRBV29-1
CSVLPKGVNTEAFF
TGCAGCGTCCTGCCTAAAGGAGTGAACACTGAAGCTTTCTTT
>TRBJ1-3|.|.|TRBV7-2
CASSTRDTGNTIYF
TGTGCCAGCAGCACAAGGGACACTGGAAACACCATATATTTT
>TRBJ1-1|once|TRBD1|TRBV19
CASSPDRVTEAFF
TGTGCCAGTAGTCCGGACAGGGTCACTGAAGCTTTCTTT
>TRBJ2-5|.|.|TRBV30
CAWSKGGETQYF
TGTGCCTGGAGCAAGGGGGGGGAGACCCAGTACTTC
>TRBJ2-5|.|.|TRBV23-1
CASSQSPRGEGGQYF
TGCGCCAGCAGTCAATCTCCCAGGGGGGAAGGGGGCCAGTACTTC
>TRBJ2-1|.|.|TRBV7-2
CASSLILVDEQFF
TGTGCCAGCAGCTTAATACTCGTAGATGAGCAGTTCTTC
>TRBJ1-2|.|.|TRBV5-8
CASRFHQGRGGYTF
TGTGCCAGCAGATTCCATCAGGGAAGGGGGGGCTACACCTTC
>TRBJ1-1|few|.|TRBV14
CASSQDFRNTEAFF
TGTGCCAGCAGCCAAGATTTCAGGAACACTGAAGCTTTCTTT
>TRBJ2-5|.|TRBD1|TRBV3-1/TRBV3-2
CASSLADRDRKTQYF
TGTGCCAGCAGCCTAGCAGACAGGGATCGGAAGACCCAGTACTTC
>TRBJ2-5|few|.|TRBV19
CASSISGVGETQYF
TGTGCCAGTAGTATATCGGGGGTTGGGGAGACCCAGTACTTC
>TRBJ1-1|.|.|TRBV4-1
CASSQDLGGAREAFF
TGCGCCAGCAGCCAAGATCTTGGTGGGGCACGTGAAGCTTTCTTT
>TRBJ1-2|.|.|TRBV6-6
CASSLQGLGYGYTF
TGTGCCAGCAGCCTACAGGGCCTTGGCTATGGCTACACCTTC
>TRBJ1-2|.|.|TRBV2
CASSAEGRDYGYTF
TGTGCCAGCAGTGCGGAAGGGAGGGACTATGGCTACACCTTC
>TRBJ1-2|few|.|TRBV5-1
CASSLPDSSNYGYTF
TGCGCCAGCAGCCTACCTGACAGTTCTAACTATGGCTACACCTTC
>TRBJ2-5|.|.|TRBV12-3/TRBV12-4
CASTGETETQYF
TGTGCCAGCACCGGGGAGACGGAGACCCAGTACTTC